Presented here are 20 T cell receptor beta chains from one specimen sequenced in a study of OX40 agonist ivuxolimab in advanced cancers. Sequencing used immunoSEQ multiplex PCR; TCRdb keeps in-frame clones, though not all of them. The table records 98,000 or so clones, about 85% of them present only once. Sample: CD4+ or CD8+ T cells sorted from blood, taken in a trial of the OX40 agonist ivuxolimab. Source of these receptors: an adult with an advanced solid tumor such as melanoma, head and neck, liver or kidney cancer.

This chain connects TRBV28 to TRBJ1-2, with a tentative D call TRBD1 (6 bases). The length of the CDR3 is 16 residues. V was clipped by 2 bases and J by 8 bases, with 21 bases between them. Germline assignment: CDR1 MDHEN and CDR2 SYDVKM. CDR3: CASSLGGGAPRGGYTF. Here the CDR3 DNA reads TGTGCCAGCAGTTTAGGAGGGGGGGCTCCGAGGGGCGGCTACACCTTC.

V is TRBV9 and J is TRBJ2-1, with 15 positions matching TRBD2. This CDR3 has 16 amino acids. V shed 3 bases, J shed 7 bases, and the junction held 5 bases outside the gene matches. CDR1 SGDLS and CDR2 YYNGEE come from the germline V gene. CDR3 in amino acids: CASSASGTSGRNEQFF. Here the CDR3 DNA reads TGTGCCAGCAGCGCCTCCGGGACTAGCGGGAGGAATGAGCAGTTCTTC.

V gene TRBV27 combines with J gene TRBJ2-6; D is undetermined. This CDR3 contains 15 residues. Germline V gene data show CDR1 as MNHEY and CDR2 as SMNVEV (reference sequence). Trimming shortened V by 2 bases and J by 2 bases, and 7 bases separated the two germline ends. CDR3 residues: CASSLSSTGANVLTF. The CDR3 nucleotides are TGTGCCAGCAGTTTAAGCAGTACTGGGGCCAACGTCCTGACTTTC.

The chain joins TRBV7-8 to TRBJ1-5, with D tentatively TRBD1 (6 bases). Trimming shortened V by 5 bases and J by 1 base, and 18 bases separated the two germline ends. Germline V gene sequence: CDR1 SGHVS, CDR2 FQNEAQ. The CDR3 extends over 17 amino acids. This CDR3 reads CASSPKTGTRSNQPQHF. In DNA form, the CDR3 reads TGTGCCAGCAGCCCAAAAACAGGGACAAGAAGCAATCAGCCCCAGCATTTT.

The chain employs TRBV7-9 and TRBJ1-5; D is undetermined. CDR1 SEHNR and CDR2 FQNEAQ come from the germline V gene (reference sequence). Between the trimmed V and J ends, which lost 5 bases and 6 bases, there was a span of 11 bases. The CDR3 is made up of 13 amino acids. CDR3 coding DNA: TGTGCCAGCAGCCCCGAGGGTCTTCAGCCCCAGCATTTT. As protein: CASSPEGLQPQHF.

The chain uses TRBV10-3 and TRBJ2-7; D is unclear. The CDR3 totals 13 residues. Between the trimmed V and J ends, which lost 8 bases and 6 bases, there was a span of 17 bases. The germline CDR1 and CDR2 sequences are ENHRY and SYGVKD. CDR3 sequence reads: CAISPSGRVEQYF. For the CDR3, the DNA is TGTGCCATCTCACCCTCGGGTCGGGTCGAGCAGTACTTC.

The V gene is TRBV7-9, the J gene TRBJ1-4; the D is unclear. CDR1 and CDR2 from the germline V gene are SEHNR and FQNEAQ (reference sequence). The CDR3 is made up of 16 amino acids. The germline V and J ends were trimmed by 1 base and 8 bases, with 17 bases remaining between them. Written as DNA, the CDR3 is TGTGCCAGCAGCTTAGGTTTGGAGGTCTACGGGGAAAAACTGTTTTTT. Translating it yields CASSLGLEVYGEKLFF. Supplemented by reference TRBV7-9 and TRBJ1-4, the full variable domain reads DTGVSQNPRHKITKRGQNVTFRCDPISEHNRLYWYRQTLGQGPEFLTYFQNEAQLEKSRLLSDRFSAERPKGSFSTLEIQRTEQGDSAMYLCASSLGLEVYGEKLFFGSGTQLSVL.

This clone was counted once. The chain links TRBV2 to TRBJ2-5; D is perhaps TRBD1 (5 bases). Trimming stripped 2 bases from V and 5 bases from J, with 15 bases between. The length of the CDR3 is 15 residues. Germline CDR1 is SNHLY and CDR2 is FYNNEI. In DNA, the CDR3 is TGTGCCAGCAGTGAACGGGCACAGGCCGGGGAGACCCAGTACTTC. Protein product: CASSERAQAGETQYF. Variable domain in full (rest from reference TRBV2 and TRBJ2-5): EPEVTQTPSHQVTQMGQEVILRCVPISNHLYFYWYRQILGQKVEFLVSFYNNEISEKSEIFDDQFSVERPDGSNFTLKIRSTKLEDSAMYFCASSERAQAGETQYFGPGTRLLVL.

CDR3 amino acids: CASSPRTGGIGELFF. CDR3 bases: TGTGCCAGCAGCCCCAGGACAGGGGGGATCGGGGAGCTGTTTTTT. The chain has TRBV14 and TRBJ2-2; 10 bases agree with TRBD1. CDR3 size: 15 residues. From germline, CDR1 is SGHDN and CDR2 FVKESK. Unmatched junction bases numbered 6, after V lost 4 bases and J lost 7 bases.

This CDR3 is CATRGGDSNQPQHF. CDR3 sequence (DNA): TGTGCCACCCGGGGGGGGGACTCCAATCAGCCCCAGCATTTT. The rearrangement joins TRBV19 to TRBJ1-5; weak D call: TRBD1 (5 bases). The V gene's germline CDR1 is LNHDA and CDR2 SQIVND (reference sequence). The germline V and J ends were trimmed by 10 bases and 3 bases, with 16 bases remaining between them. This CDR3 has 14 amino acids.

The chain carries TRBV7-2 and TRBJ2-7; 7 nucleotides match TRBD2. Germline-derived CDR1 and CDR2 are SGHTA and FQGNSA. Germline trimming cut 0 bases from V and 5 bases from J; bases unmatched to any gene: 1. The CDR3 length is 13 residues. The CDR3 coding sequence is TGTGCCAGCAGCTTAGCGGGAGGGAACGAGCAGTACGTC. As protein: CASSLAGGNEQYV.

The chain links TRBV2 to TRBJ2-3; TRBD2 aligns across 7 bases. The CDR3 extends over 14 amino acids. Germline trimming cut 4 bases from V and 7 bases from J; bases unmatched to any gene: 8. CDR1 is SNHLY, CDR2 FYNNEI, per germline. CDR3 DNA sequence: TGTGCCAGCAGTGGAAACGGGAGGTTTAATACGCAGTATTTT. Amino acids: CASSGNGRFNTQYF.

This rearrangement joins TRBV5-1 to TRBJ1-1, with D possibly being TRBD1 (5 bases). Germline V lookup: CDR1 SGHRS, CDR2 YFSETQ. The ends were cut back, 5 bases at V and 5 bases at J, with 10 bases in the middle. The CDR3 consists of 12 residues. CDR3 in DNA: TGCGCCAGCAGTTATAGGGGAACTGAAGCTTTCTTT. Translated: CASSYRGTEAFF.

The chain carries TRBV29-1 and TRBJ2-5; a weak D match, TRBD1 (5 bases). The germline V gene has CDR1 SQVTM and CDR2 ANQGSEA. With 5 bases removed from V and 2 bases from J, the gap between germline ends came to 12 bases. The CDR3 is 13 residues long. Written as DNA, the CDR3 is TGCAGCGTTCTTTCCGCAGGGCAAGAGACCCAGTACTTC. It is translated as CSVLSAGQETQYF.

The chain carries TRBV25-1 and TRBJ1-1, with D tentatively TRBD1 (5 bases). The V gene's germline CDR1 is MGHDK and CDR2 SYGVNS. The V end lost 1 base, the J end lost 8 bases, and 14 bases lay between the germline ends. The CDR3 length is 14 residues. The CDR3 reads CASSESSGPGEAFF. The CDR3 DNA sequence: TGTGCCAGCAGTGAATCCAGTGGGCCAGGGGAAGCTTTCTTT.

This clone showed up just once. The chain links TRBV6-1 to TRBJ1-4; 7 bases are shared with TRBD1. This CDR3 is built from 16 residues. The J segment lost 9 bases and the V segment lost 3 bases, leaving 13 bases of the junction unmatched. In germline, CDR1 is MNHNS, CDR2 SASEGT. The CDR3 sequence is CASSESIGQGVKKLFF. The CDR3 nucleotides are TGTGCCAGCAGTGAGAGTATCGGGCAGGGGGTCAAAAAACTGTTTTTT.

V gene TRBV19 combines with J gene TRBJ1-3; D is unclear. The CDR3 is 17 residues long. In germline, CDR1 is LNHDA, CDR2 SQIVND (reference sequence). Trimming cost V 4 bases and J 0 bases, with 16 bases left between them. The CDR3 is CASSTGIGRHSGNTIYF. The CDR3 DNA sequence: TGTGCCAGTAGTACCGGAATCGGCCGTCACTCTGGAAACACCATATATTTT.

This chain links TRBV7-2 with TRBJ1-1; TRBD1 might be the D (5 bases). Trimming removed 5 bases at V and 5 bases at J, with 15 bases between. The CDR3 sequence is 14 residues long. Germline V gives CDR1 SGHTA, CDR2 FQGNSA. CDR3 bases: TGTGCCAGCAGCCGGGGGTCCCCTGGGACTGAAGCTTTCTTT. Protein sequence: CASSRGSPGTEAFF.

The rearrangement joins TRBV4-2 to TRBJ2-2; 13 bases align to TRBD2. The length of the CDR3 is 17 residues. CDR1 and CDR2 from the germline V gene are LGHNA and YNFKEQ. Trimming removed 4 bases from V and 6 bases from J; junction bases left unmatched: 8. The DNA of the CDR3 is TGTGCCAGCAGCCGCGGGACTAGCGGGACCCTCGCCGGGGAGCTGTTTTTT. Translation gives CASSRGTSGTLAGELFF.

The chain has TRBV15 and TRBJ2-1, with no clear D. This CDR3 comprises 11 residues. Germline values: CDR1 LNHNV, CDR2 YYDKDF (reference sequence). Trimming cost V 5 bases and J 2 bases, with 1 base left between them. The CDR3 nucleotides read TGTGCCACCAGCGCCTACAATGAGCAGTTCTTC. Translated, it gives CATSAYNEQFF.